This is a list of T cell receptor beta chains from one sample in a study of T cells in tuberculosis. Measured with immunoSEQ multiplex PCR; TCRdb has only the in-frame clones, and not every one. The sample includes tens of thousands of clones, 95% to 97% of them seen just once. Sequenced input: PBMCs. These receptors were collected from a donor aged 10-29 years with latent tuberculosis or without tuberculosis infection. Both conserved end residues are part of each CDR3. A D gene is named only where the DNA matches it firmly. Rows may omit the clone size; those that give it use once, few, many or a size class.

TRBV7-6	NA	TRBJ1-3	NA	TGTGCCAGCAGCCCCAACAGGATCTCTGGAAACACCATATATTTT	CASSPNRISGNTIYF
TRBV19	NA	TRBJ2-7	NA	TGTGCCAGTAGTATAGTTGGAGGGCCCCCGGTAGACTACGAGCAGTACTTC	CASSIVGGPPVDYEQYF
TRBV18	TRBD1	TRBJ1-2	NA	TGTGCCAGCTCACCTTCCGGATCGGGCAGGGGGCGCGGCTATGGCTACACCTTC	CASSPSGSGRGRGYGYTF
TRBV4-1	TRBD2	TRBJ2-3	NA	TGCGCCAGCAGCCAAAACTTCGGGAGGAGCACAGATACGCAGTATTTT	CASSQNFGRSTDTQYF
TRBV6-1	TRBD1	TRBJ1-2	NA	TGTGCCAGCAATAGGGGACAGTATAACTATGGCTACACCTTC	CASNRGQYNYGYTF
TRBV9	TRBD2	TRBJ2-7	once	TGTGCCAGCAGCGCCTACCCTGGGACTACTTACGAGCAGTACTTC	CASSAYPGTTYEQYF
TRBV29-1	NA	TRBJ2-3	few	TGCAGCGTTGAATCCCGGCAGGGTACAGATACGCAGTATTTT	CSVESRQGTDTQYF
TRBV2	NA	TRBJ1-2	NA	TGTGCCAGCAGTGTGAGGTCCAAACAGGGTTCAACTGATGGCTACACCTTC	CASSVRSKQGSTDGYTF
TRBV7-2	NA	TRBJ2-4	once	TGTGCCAGCAGCCCCGGACGGACTCTAGCCAAAAACATTCAGTACTTC	CASSPGRTLAKNIQYF
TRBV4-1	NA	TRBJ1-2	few	TGCGCCAGCAGCCAAGCGGGGGTGGGACGGGGCTATGGCTACACCTTC	CASSQAGVGRGYGYTF
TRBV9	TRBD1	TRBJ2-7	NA	TGTGCCAGCAGCGTAGGGGACAGAACCTACGAGCAGTACTTC	CASSVGDRTYEQYF